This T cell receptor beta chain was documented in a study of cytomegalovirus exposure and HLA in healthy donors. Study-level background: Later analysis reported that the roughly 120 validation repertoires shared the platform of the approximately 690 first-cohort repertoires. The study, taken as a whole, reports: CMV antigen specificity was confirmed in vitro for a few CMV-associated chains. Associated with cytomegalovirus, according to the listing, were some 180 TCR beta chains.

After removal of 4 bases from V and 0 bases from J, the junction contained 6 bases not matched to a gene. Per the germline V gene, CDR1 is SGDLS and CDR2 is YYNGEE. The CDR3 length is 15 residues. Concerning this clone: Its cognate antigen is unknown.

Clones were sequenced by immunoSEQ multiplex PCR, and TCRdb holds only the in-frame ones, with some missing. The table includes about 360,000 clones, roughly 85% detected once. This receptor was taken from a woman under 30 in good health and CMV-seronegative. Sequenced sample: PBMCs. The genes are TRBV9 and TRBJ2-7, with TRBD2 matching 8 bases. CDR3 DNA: TGTGCCAGCAGCCAGAGCGGGGGCCTCTCCTACGAGCAGTACTTC. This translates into CASSQSGGLSYEQYF.